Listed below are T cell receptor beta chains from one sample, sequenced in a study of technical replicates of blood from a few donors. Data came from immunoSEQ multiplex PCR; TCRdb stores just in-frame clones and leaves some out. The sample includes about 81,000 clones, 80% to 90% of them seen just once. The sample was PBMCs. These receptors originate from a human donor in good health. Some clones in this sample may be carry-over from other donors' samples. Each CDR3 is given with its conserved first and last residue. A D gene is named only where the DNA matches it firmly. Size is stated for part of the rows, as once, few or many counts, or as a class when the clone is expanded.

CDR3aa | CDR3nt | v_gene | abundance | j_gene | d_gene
CASSRQVNTEAFF | TGTGCCAGTAGTAGACAGGTTAACACTGAAGCTTTCTTT | TRBV19 | NA | TRBJ1-1 | NA
CASGGWDEQYF | TGTGCCAGCGGGGGCTGGGACGAGCAGTACTTC | TRBV7-9 | NA | TRBJ2-7 | NA
CASSISATSTDTQYF | TGTGCCAGTAGTATATCCGCGACTAGCACAGATACGCAGTATTTT | TRBV19 | NA | TRBJ2-3 | NA
CASSYEGDREETQYF | TGTGCCAGCAGTTACGAAGGGGACAGGGAAGAGACCCAGTACTTC | TRBV6-6 | NA | TRBJ2-5 | TRBD1
CASALNEGATEAFF | TGTGCTAGTGCCCTCAACGAGGGGGCAACTGAAGCTTTCTTT | TRBV12-5 | NA | TRBJ1-1 | TRBD1
CASSLARTGELFF | TGTGCCAGCAGCCTAGCCCGCACCGGGGAGCTGTTTTTT | TRBV7-2 | NA | TRBJ2-2 | NA
CASGLVTAGVYNEQFF | TGTGCTAGTGGTTTGGTGACAGCGGGAGTTTACAATGAGCAGTTCTTC | TRBV12-5 | few | TRBJ2-1 | TRBD2
CASSQDLGTSGSFTGELFF | TGTGCCAGCAGCCAAGATTTAGGGACTAGCGGGAGTTTTACCGGGGAGCTGTTTTTT | TRBV4-2 | once | TRBJ2-2 | TRBD2
CARQGARVTGELFF | TGTGCCCGACAGGGGGCCAGGGTCACCGGGGAGCTGTTTTTT | TRBV30 | NA | TRBJ2-2 | TRBD1
CANSDREGYTF | TGTGCCAATTCGGACAGAGAAGGCTACACCTTC | TRBV10-3 | NA | TRBJ1-2 | NA
CATGGIYGYTF | TGTGCCACCGGGGGGATATATGGCTACACCTTC | TRBV9 | NA | TRBJ1-2 | NA
CASSAGEAYNEQFF | TGTGCCAGTAGCGCCGGGGAAGCCTACAATGAGCAGTTCTTC | TRBV19 | NA | TRBJ2-1 | NA
CASTLDRAAGELFF | TGCGCCAGCACCCTCGACAGGGCGGCCGGGGAGCTGTTTTTT | TRBV4-1 | NA | TRBJ2-2 | TRBD1
CSVGTLNYGYTF | TGCAGCGTAGGGACACTAAACTATGGCTACACCTTC | TRBV29-1 | NA | TRBJ1-2 | NA
CASSSYGNTIYF | TGTGCCAGCAGCTCCTACGGGAACACCATATATTTT | TRBV5-4 | NA | TRBJ1-3 | NA
CSADRGTTEAFF | TGCAGCGCAGACAGGGGTACCACTGAAGCTTTCTTT | TRBV29-1 | NA | TRBJ1-1 | TRBD1
CASSSGNADTQYF | TGCGCCAGCAGTAGCGGGAACGCAGATACGCAGTATTTT | TRBV5-1 | NA | TRBJ2-3 | TRBD2
CASSTRDRGLYIQYF | TGTGCCAGCAGTACGCGGGACAGGGGGCTTTACATTCAGTACTTC | TRBV6-5 | NA | TRBJ2-4 | TRBD1
CASSERGLGNEQFF | TGTGCCAGCAGTGAAAGAGGACTCGGGAATGAGCAGTTCTTC | TRBV2 | once | TRBJ2-1 | NA
CASSQDIRNTIYF | TGCGCCAGCAGCCAAGATATACGGAACACCATATATTTT | TRBV4-1 | NA | TRBJ1-3 | NA
CASSQESSGTWGKQFF | TGCGCCAGCAGCCAAGAGTCTAGCGGGACCTGGGGTAAGCAGTTCTTC | TRBV4-1 | NA | TRBJ2-1 | TRBD2
CASSLTGFRNYGYTF | TGTGCCAGCAGCTTAACAGGGTTCAGGAACTATGGCTACACCTTC | TRBV7-9 | few | TRBJ1-2 | NA
CASSQDSVGGYTF | TGCGCCAGCAGCCAAGATTCAGTGGGCGGCTACACCTTC | TRBV4-1 | NA | TRBJ1-2 | NA
CASSQMTSGRYNEQFF | TGTGCCAGCAGCCAAATGACTAGCGGGAGGTACAATGAGCAGTTCTTC | TRBV4-2 | NA | TRBJ2-1 | TRBD2
CASSQRTGETQYF | TGCGCCAGCAGCCAAAGGACAGGAGAGACCCAGTACTTC | TRBV4-3 | NA | TRBJ2-5 | TRBD1
CASSAGTGINGYTF | TGTGCCAGCAGCGCCGGGACAGGGATAAATGGCTACACCTTC | TRBV7-2 | NA | TRBJ1-2 | TRBD1
CASSQGQGGFYEQYF | TGTGCCAGCAGCCAAGGACAGGGGGGGTTCTACGAGCAGTACTTC | TRBV4-2 | NA | TRBJ2-7 | TRBD1
CAWSVLVDMKQFF | TGTGCCTGGAGTGTACTGGTTGACATGAAGCAGTTCTTC | TRBV30 | NA | TRBJ2-1 | NA
CASSLQGVEGYTF | TGTGCCAGCAGTTTACAGGGGGTAGAGGGCTACACCTTC | TRBV27 | NA | TRBJ1-2 | TRBD1
CASSQRQGADTQYF | TGCGCCAGCAGCCAACGACAGGGGGCAGATACGCAGTATTTT | TRBV5-1 | once | TRBJ2-3 | TRBD1
CASRSGQGNMGTQYF | TGTGCCAGCAGAAGCGGACAGGGGAATATGGGGACCCAGTACTTC | TRBV6-1 | NA | TRBJ2-5 | TRBD1
CASSSRTGENTIYF | TGTGCCAGCAGCTCCAGGACAGGGGAGAACACCATATATTTT | TRBV9 | few | TRBJ1-3 | TRBD1